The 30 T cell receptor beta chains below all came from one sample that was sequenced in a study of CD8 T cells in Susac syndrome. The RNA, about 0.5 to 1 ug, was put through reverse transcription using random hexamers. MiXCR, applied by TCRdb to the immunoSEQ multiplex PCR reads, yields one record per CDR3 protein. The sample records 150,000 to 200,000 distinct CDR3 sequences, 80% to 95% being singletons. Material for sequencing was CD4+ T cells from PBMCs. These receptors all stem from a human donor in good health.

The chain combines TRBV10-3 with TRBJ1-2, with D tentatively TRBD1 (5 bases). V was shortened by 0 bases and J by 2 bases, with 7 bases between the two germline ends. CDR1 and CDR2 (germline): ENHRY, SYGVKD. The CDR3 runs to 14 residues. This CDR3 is CAISESQGNYGYTF. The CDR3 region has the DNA TGTGCCATCAGTGAGTCCCAGGGAAACTATGGCTACACCTTC.

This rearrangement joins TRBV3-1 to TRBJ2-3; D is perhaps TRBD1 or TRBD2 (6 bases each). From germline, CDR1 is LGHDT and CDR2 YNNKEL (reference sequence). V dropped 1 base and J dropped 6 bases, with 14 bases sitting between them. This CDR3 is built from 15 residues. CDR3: CASSQGRGALDTQYF. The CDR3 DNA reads TGTGCCAGCAGCCAAGGTAGGGGGGCGTTGGATACGCAGTATTTT.

The CDR3 reads CSARDVAYEQYF. The CDR3, as DNA: TGCAGTGCTCGGGACGTTGCCTACGAGCAGTACTTC. The chain joins TRBV20-1 to TRBJ2-7; either TRBD1 or TRBD2 may fit D (5 bases each). With 5 bases removed from V and 2 bases from J, the gap between germline ends came to 10 bases. The CDR3 is 12 residues long. CDR1 DFQATT and CDR2 SNEGSKA come from the germline V gene (reference sequence).

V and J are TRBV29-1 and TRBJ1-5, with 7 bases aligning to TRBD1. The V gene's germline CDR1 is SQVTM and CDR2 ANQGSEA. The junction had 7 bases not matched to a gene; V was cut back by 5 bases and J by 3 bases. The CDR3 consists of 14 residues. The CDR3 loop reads CSVITGDFNQPQHF. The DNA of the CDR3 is TGCAGCGTTATCACAGGGGACTTCAATCAGCCCCAGCATTTT.

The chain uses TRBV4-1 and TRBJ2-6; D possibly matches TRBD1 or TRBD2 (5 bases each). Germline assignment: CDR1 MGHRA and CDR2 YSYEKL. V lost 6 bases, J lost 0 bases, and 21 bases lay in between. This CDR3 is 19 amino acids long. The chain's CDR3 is CASSQTPGLTVSGANVLTF. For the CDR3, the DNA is TGCGCCAGCAGTCAAACCCCGGGGCTCACTGTCTCTGGGGCCAACGTCCTGACTTTC.

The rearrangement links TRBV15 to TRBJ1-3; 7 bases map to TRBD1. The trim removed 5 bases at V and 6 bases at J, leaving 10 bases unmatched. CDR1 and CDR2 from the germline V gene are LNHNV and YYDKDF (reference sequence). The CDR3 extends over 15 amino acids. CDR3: CATSGYRGAENTIYF. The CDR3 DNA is TGTGCCACCAGCGGCTACAGGGGCGCTGAAAACACCATATATTTT. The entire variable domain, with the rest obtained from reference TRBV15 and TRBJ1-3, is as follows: DAMVIQNPRYQVTQFGKPVTLSCSQTLNHNVMYWYQQKSSQAPKLLFHYYDKDFNNEADTPDNFQSRRPNTSFCFLDIRSPGLGDTAMYLCATSGYRGAENTIYFGEGSWLTVV.

The DNA of the CDR3 is TGTGCCAGCAGCCAAGTTGGTGTCCCGAACACCGGGGAGCTGTTTTTT. This gives the protein CASSQVGVPNTGELFF. The chain has TRBV3-1 and TRBJ2-2, with D hard to call. The V gene's germline CDR1 is LGHDT and CDR2 YNNKEL (reference sequence). CDR3 length equals 16 residues. Trimming left V 1 base short and J 0 bases short, with 9 bases between. The whole variable domain, filled in from reference TRBV3-1 and TRBJ2-2, reads DTAVSQTPKYLVTQMGNDKSIKCEQNLGHDTMYWYKQDSKKFLKIMFSYNNKELIINETVPNRFSPKSPDKAHLNLHINSLELGDSAVYFCASSQVGVPNTGELFFGEGSRLTVL.

The CDR3 nucleotides are TGTGCCAGCAGCTTACTAGAACCCTACAGGGGAGGGTTAGAGACCCAGTACTTC. It is translated as CASSLLEPYRGGLETQYF. This rearrangement joins TRBV11-2 to TRBJ2-5; D is perhaps TRBD1 or TRBD2 (7 bases each). The CDR3 spans 18 residues. V lost 2 bases and J 4 bases, leaving 23 bases between the germline ends. CDR1 SGHAT and CDR2 FQNNGV come from the germline V gene.

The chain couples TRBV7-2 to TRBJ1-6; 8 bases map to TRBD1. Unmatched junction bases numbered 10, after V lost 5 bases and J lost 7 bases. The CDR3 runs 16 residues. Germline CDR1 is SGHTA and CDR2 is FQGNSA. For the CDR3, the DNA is TGTGCCAGCAGCCTACTACGGACAGGGTTGAATTCACCCCTCCACTTT. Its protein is CASSLLRTGLNSPLHF.

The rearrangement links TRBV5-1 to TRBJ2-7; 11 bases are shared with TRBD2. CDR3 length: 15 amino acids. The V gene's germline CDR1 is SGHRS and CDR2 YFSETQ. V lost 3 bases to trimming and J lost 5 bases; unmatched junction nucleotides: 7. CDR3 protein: CASSSTSGGVNEQYF. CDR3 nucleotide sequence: TGCGCCAGCAGCTCTACTAGCGGGGGAGTGAACGAGCAGTACTTC.

The CDR3 reads CASRGQGHNYGYTF. The CDR3 DNA follows: TGTGCCAGCAGGGGACAGGGACACAACTATGGCTACACCTTC. The rearrangement joins TRBV9 to TRBJ1-2; TRBD1 aligns across 9 bases. V was clipped by 5 bases and J by 2 bases; unmatched bases: 4. CDR1 is SGDLS and CDR2 is YYNGEE in the germline V gene. The CDR3 spans 14 residues.

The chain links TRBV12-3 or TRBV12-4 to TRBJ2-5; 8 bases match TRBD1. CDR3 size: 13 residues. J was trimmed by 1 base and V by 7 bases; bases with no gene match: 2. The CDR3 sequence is CASMDRVQETQYF. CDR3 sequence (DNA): TGTGCCAGCATGGACAGGGTCCAAGAGACCCAGTACTTC.

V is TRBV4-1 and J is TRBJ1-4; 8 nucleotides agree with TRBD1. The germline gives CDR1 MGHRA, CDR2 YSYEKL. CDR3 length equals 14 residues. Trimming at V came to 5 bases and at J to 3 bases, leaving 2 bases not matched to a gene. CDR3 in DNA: TGCGCCAGCAGCATACAGGGGGCTAATGAAAAACTGTTTTTT. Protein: CASSIQGANEKLFF.

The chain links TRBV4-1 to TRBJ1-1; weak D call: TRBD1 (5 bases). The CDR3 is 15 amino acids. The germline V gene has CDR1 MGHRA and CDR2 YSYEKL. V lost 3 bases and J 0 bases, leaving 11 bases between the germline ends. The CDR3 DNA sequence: TGCGCCAGCAGCCAGCTCGGGACTCTGAACACTGAAGCTTTCTTT. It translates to CASSQLGTLNTEAFF.

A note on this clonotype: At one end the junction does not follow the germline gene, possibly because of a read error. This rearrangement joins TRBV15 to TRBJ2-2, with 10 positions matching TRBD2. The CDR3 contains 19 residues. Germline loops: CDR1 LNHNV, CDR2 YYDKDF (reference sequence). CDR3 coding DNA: TGTGCCACCAGCAGAGTACTAGCGGGGCTGAGAGGGAACGCCGGGGAGCTGTTTTTT. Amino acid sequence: CATSRVLAGLRGNAGELFF.

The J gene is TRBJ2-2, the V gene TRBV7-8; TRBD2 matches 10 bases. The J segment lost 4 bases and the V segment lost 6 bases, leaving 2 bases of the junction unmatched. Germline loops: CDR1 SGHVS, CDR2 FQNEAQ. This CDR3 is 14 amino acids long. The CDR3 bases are TGTGCCAGCAGGGGACTAGCGAGCACCGGGGAGCTGTTTTTT. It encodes CASRGLASTGELFF. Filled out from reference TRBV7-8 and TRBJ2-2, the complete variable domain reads GAGVSQSPRYKVAKRGQDVALRCDPISGHVSLFWYQQALGQGPEFLTYFQNEAQLDKSGLPSDRFFAERPEGSVSTLKIQRTQQEDSAVYLCASRGLASTGELFFGEGSRLTVL.

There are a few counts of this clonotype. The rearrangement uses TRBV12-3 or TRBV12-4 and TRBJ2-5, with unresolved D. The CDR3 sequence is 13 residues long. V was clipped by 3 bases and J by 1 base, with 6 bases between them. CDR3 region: CASSFWGQETQYF. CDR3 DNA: TGTGCCAGCAGTTTCTGGGGCCAAGAGACCCAGTACTTC.

CDR3 nucleotide sequence: TGTGCCAGCAGTGAAGGGGGAACACCCTGGGATACGCAGTATTTT. Translation: CASSEGGTPWDTQYF. This chain links TRBV6-1 with TRBJ2-3; D remains ambiguous. This CDR3 is 15 amino acids long. Per the germline V gene, CDR1 is MNHNS and CDR2 is SASEGT. Between the trimmed V and J ends, which lost 1 base and 6 bases, there was a span of 14 bases.

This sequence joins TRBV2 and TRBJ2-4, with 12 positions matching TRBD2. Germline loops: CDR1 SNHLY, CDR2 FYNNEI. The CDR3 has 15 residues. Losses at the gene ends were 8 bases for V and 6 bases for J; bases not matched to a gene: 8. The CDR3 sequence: CASLAGGRVGNIQYF. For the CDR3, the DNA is TGTGCCAGCCTAGCGGGGGGGCGAGTCGGAAACATTCAGTACTTC. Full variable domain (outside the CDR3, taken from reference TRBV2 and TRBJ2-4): EPEVTQTPSHQVTQMGQEVILRCVPISNHLYFYWYRQILGQKVEFLVSFYNNEISEKSEIFDDQFSVERPDGSNFTLKIRSTKLEDSAMYFCASLAGGRVGNIQYFGAGTRLSVL.

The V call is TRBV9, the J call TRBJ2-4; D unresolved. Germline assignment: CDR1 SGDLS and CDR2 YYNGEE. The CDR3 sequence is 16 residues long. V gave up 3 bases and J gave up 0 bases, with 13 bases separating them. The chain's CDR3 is CASSGGTNLAKNIQYF. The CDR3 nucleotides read TGTGCCAGCAGCGGGGGAACCAACCTAGCCAAAAACATTCAGTACTTC.

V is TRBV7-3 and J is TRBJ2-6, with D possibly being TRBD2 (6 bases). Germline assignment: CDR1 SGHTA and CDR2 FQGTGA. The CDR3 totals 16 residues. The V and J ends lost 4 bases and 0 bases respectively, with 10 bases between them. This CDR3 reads CASSSRGLSGANVLTF. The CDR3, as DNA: TGTGCCAGCAGCTCTAGGGGACTCTCTGGGGCCAACGTCCTGACTTTC. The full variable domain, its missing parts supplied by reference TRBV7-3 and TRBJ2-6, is GAGVSQTPSNKVTEKGKYVELRCDPISGHTALYWYRQSLGQGPEFLIYFQGTGAADDSGLPNDRFFAVRPEGSVSTLKIQRTERGDSAVYLCASSSRGLSGANVLTFGAGSRLTVL.

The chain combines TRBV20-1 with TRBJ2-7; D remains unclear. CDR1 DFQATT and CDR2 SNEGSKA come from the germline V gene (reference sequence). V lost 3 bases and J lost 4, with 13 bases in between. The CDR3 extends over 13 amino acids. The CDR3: CSASVAAKYEQYF. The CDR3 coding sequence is TGCAGTGCTAGTGTTGCGGCTAAATACGAGCAGTACTTC.

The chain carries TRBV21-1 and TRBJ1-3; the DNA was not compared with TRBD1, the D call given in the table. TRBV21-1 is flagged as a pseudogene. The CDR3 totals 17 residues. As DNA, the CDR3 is TGTGCCAGCAGCAAAATCCCGGCTAGAGCAACTGGAAACACCATATATTTT. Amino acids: CASSKIPARATGNTIYF.

CDR3 DNA sequence: TGCAGCGTTGGTCAGGGCACCGGGGAGCTGTTTTTT. This translates into CSVGQGTGELFF. The genes are TRBV29-1 and TRBJ2-2; weak D call: TRBD1 (5 bases). This CDR3 region has 12 residues. The ends were cut back, 4 bases at V and 4 bases at J, with 7 bases in the middle. CDR1 SQVTM and CDR2 ANQGSEA come from the germline V gene.

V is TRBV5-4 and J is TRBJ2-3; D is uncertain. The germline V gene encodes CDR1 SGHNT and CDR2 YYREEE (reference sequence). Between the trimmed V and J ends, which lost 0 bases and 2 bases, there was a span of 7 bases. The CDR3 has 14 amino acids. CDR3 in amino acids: CASSLAPATDTQYF. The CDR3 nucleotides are TGTGCCAGCAGCTTGGCGCCAGCCACAGATACGCAGTATTTT.

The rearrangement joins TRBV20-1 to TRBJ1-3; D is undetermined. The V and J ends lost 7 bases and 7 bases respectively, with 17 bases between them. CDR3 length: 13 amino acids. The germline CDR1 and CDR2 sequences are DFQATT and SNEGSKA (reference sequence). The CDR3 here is CSVRTDRANTIYF. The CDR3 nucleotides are TGCAGTGTCCGGACGGACCGGGCCAACACCATATATTTT.

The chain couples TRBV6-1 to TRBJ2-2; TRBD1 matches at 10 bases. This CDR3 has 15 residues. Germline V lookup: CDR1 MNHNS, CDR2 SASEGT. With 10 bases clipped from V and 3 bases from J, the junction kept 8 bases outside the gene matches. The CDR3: CATYSDRGDTGELFF. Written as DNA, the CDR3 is TGTGCCACCTATTCGGACAGGGGGGACACCGGGGAGCTGTTTTTT.

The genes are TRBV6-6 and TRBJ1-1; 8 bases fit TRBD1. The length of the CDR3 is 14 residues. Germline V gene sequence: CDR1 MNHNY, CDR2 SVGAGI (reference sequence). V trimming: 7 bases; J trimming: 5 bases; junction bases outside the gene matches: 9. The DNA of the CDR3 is TGTGCCAGCATATCAGGGGGCGCATGGACTGAAGCTTTCTTT. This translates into CASISGGAWTEAFF.

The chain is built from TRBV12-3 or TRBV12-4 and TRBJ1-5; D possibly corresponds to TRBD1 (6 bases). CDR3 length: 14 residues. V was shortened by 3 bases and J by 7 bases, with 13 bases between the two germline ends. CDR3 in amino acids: CASSFQQGDQPQHF. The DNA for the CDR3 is TGTGCCAGCAGTTTTCAACAGGGAGACCAGCCCCAGCATTTT.

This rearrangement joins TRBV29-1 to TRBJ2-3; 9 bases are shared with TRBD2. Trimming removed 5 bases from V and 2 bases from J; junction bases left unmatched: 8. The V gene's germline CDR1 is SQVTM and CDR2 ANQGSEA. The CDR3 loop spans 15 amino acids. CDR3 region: CSVITSGYFTDTQYF. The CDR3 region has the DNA TGCAGCGTTATAACTAGCGGGTACTTCACAGATACGCAGTATTTT.